This T cell receptor beta chain was observed in a study of prognosis after radiotherapy for stage I lung cancer. Looking at the study overall: Patients with stage I non-small cell lung cancer joined the study from April 2018 through early 2019.

Note on this clonotype: Its antigen remains unknown. A single base separates this from a much larger clone, so it may be a read error.

Genomic DNA was the source, and TCR beta CDR3 was amplified from it by two-round multiplex PCR. First-round PCR employed TRBV- and TRBJ-specific primers for each gene. Primers of the universal type were employed in the second round of PCR. In TCRdb, the multiplex PCR reads were re-called with MiXCR into one record per CDR3 protein. Among 8,500 to 13,000 distinct CDR3 sequences listed, roughly 51% were seen once. General observations from the study: Once stereotactic body radiation therapy had been given, unique TCR clone counts fell, with a median of approximately 10,000 versus 7,000.

The receptor comes from a donor at least 50 years old with non-small cell lung cancer. The sample in question was PBMCs, obtained before or after stereotactic body radiation therapy (not recorded which).

The CDR3 is CASSYWRTGSKNIQYF. For the CDR3, the DNA is TGTGCCAGCAGTTACTGGCGGACCGGATCCAAAAACATTCAGTACTTC. The chain couples TRBV6-9 to TRBJ2-4; no definite D call. The CDR3 is 16 amino acids. V lost 3 bases, J lost 2 bases, and 14 bases lay in between. Germline V gene data show CDR1 as MNHGY and CDR2 as SVAAGI.